This T cell receptor (beta chain) was captured by sequencing in a study of PD-L1 blockade in urothelial cancer. Study at large: When patients started atezolizumab in about 2014, it was given at 1,200 mg intravenously every 3 weeks.

Details on this clone: Its matching antigen is unknown.

Broader study findings: Better progression-free and overall survival followed lower pretreatment blood clonality.

There are 17 residues in the CDR3. V shed 4 bases and J shed 1 base, with 17 bases lying between them. Sequenced by immunoSEQ multiplex PCR; TCRdb stores in-frame clones only, minus some. Here the sample spans 85,000 to 90,000 clones, 85% to 95% being singletons. The origin of this receptor is a man in his 60s with urothelial cancer. The chain has TRBV23-1 and TRBJ1-5; perhaps TRBD1 as D (6 bases). TRBV23-1 is identified as an open reading frame with a role that is uncertain. Here the sequenced sample was PBMCs, taken around atezolizumab (anti-PD-L1) treatment. Here the CDR3 reads CASSRPSGTSSNQPQHF. The DNA for the CDR3 is TGCGCCAGCAGTCGGCCCTCCGGGACATCCAGCAATCAGCCCCAGCATTTT.